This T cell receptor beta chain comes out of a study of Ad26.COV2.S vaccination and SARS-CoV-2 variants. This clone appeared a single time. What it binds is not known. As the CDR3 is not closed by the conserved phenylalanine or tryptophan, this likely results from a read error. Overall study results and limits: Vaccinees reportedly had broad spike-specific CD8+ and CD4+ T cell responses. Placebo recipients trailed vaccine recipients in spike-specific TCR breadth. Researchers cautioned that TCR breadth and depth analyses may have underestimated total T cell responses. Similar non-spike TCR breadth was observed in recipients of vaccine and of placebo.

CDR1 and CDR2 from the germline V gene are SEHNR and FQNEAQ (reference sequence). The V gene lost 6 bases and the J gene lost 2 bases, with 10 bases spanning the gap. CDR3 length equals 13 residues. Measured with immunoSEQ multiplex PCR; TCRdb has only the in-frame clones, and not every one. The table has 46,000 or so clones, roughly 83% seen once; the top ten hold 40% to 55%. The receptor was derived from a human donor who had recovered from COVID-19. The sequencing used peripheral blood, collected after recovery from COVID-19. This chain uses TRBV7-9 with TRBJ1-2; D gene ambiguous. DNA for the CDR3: TGTGCCAGCAGACCGGACCAAAACTATGGCTACACCTCC. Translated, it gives CASRPDQNYGYTS.